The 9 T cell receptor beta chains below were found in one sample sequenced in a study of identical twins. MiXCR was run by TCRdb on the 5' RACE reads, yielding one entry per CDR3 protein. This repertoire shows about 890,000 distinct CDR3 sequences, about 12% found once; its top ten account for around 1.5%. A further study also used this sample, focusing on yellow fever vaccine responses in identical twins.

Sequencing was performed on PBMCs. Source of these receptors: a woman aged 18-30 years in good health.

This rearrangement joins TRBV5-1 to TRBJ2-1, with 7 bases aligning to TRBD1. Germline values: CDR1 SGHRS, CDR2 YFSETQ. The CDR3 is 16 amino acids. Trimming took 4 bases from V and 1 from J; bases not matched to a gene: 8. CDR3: CASSHGQVGSYNEQFF. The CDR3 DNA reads TGCGCCAGCAGCCACGGACAGGTTGGATCCTACAATGAGCAGTTCTTC.

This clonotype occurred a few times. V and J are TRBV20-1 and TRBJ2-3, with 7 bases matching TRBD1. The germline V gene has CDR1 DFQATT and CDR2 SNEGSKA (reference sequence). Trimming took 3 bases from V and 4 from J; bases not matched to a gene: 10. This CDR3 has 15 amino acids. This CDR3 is CSASQSTGLPDTQYF. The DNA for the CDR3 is TGCAGTGCTAGTCAGTCGACAGGGCTCCCAGATACGCAGTATTTT.

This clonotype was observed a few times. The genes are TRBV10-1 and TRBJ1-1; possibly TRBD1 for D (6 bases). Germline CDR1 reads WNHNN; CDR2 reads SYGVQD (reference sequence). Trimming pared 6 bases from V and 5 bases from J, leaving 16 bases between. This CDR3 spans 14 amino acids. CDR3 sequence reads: CASSDTGSRTEAFF. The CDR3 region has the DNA TGCGCCAGCAGCGATACAGGGTCGCGGACTGAAGCTTTCTTT.

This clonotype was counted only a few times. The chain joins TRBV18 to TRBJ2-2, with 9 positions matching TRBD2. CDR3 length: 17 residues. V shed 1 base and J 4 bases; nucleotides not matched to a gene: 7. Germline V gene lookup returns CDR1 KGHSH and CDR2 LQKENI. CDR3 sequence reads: CASSPLALAGVTGELFF. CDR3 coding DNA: TGTGCCAGCTCACCACTTGCCTTAGCGGGAGTCACCGGGGAGCTGTTTTTT.

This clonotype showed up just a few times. Here the CDR3 reads CASSQSFGTGWTGELFF. The CDR3 nucleotides read TGCGCCAGCAGCCAATCCTTCGGGACAGGGTGGACCGGGGAGCTGTTTTTT. The chain uses TRBV4-1 and TRBJ2-2; 9 nucleotides agree with TRBD1. Germline CDR1 MGHRA, CDR2 YSYEKL. CDR3 length equals 17 residues. Germline trimming cut 2 bases from V and 5 bases from J; bases unmatched to any gene: 9.

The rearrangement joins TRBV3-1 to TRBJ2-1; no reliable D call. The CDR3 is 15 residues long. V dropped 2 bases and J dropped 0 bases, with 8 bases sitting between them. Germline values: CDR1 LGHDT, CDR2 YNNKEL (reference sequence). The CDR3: CASSQSRNSYNEQFF. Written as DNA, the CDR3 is TGTGCCAGCAGCCAATCGAGAAACTCCTACAATGAGCAGTTCTTC.

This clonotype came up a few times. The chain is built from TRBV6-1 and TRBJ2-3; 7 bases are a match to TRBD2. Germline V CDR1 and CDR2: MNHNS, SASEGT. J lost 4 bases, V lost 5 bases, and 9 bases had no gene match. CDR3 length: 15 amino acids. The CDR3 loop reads CASSRTSDGADTQYF. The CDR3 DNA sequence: TGTGCCAGCAGTCGTACTAGCGACGGCGCAGATACGCAGTATTTT.

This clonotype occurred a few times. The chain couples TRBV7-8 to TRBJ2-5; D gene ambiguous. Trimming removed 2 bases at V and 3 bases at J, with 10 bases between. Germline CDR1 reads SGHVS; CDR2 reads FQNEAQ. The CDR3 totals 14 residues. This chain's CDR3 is CASSLLGREETQYF. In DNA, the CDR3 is TGTGCCAGCAGCTTACTCGGACGGGAAGAGACCCAGTACTTC.

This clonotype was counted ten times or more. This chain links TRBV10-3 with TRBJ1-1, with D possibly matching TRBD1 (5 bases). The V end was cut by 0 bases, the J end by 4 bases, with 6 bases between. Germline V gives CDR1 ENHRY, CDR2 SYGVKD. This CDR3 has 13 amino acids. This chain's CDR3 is CAISESRGTEAFF. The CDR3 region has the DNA TGTGCCATCAGTGAGTCGAGGGGCACTGAAGCTTTCTTT.